This TCR beta chain was captured by sequencing in a study of blood T cell repertoires in COVID-19. Authors' data handling: Estimation of nucleated cell counts was performed using reference gene primer amplification. Generated by immunoSEQ multiplex PCR, the TCRdb table keeps only in-frame clones and is missing some. Clone size and the V and J calls come from that table; the DNA yielded D and trimming. Among about 170,000 clones listed, around 83% were seen once. The CDR3 contains 17 residues. Unmatched junction bases numbered 4, after V lost 1 base and J lost 2 bases. Germline lookup yields CDR1 LNHNV and CDR2 YYDKDF (reference sequence).

The chain recombines TRBV15 with TRBJ1-5, with 11 bases lining up with TRBD1. Sequencing input: peripheral blood. The source of this sequence is an older woman who had recovered from COVID-19. Here the CDR3 DNA reads TGTGCCACCAGCAGAGGGGACAGGGGGGGTGGCAATCAGCCCCAGCATTTT. Translation gives CATSRGDRGGGNQPQHF.